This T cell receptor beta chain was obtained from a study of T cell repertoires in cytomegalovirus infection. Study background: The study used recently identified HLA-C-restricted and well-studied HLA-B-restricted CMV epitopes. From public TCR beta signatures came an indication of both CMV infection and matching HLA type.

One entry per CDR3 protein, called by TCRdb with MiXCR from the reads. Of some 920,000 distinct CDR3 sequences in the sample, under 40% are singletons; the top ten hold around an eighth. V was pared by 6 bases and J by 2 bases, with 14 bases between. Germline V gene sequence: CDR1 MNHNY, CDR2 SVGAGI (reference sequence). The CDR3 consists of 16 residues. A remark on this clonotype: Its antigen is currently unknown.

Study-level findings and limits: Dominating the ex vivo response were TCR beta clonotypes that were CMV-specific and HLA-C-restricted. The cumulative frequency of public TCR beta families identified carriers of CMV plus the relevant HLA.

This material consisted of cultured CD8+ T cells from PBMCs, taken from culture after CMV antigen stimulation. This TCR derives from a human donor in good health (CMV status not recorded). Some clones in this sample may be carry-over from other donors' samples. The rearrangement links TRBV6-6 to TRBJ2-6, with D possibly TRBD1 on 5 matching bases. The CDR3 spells CASSLKAGTGANVLTF. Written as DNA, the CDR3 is TGTGCCAGCAGCCTTAAGGCAGGGACTGGGGCCAACGTCCTGACTTTC.